The rows below give T cell receptor beta chains drawn from one sample of a study of blood T cell repertoires in COVID-19. The data were produced by immunoSEQ multiplex PCR, yet TCRdb's version contains in-frame clones alone and is incomplete. The data contain some 99,000 clones, 86% of them seen just once; the ten biggest clones take up roughly 13%. Sequenced: peripheral blood. These receptor sequences come from an older woman in a cohort sampled during active or convalescent COVID-19. The CDR3 runs from the conserved cysteine through the conserved F or W. Each record gives: V gene, clone size, J gene, D gene, CDR3 DNA, CDR3 protein. D genes are given only for firm matches. Size is stated for part of the rows, as once, few or many counts, or as a class when the clone is expanded.

TRBV6-5,.,TRBJ1-5,TRBD1,TGTGCCAGCAGGGGGACAGGCAATCAGCCCCAGCATTTT,CASRGTGNQPQHF
TRBV14,once,TRBJ1-1,.,TGTGCCAGCAGCCCCGGGGGCACTGAAGCTTTCTTT,CASSPGGTEAFF
TRBV9,.,TRBJ1-5,.,TGTGCCAGCAGCGCGGGGAGGGGTCAGCCCCAGCATTTT,CASSAGRGQPQHF
TRBV25-1,.,TRBJ2-3,TRBD2,TGTGCCAGCAGTTATCGGCTAGCGGGAGCCGATACGCAGTATTTT,CASSYRLAGADTQYF
TRBV12-5,.,TRBJ2-1,.,TGTGCTAGCACTATGGGGGGATTGAATGAGCAGTTCTTC,CASTMGGLNEQFF
TRBV9,.,TRBJ2-7,.,TGTGCCAGCAGCGTAGGTGACTCGCGGGAGCAGTACTTC,CASSVGDSREQYF
TRBV5-1,.,TRBJ2-7,.,TGCGCCAGCAGCTTGGGGTCCCCGAGCTCCTACGAGCAGTACTTC,CASSLGSPSSYEQYF
TRBV30,.,TRBJ2-3,TRBD1,TGTGCCGGGACAGGGGACAACACAGATACGCAGTATTTT,CAGTGDNTDTQYF
TRBV5-1,.,TRBJ1-1,.,TGCGCCAGCAAGCCCGGGGAGGGGGGCACTGAAGCTTTCTTT,CASKPGEGGTEAFF
TRBV6-5,.,TRBJ1-3,TRBD1,TGTGCCAGCAGCAGACAGGGGCGAGCTGGAAACACCATATATTTT,CASSRQGRAGNTIYF
TRBV27,.,TRBJ1-5,TRBD1,TGTGCCAGCAGTGCAATCGACAGGGTAGTCAGCAATCAGCCCCAGCATTTT,CASSAIDRVVSNQPQHF
TRBV6-1,.,TRBJ2-1,TRBD2,TGTGCCAGCAGTGAATTGGGGACTACCTACAATGAGCAGTTCTTC,CASSELGTTYNEQFF
TRBV6-2/TRBV6-3,.,TRBJ1-5,.,TGTGCCAGCAGTTACGAATCGGGTCCTTGGGGCAATCAGCCCCAGCATTTT,CASSYESGPWGNQPQHF
TRBV2,.,TRBJ1-1,.,TGTGCCAGCAGCGACGGACTAGGGAACACTGAAGCTTTCTTT,CASSDGLGNTEAFF
TRBV5-1,once,TRBJ2-6,.,TGCGCCAGCAGCTGGGTGGGGGCAGGGTCTGGGGCCAACGTCCTGACTTTC,CASSWVGAGSGANVLTF
TRBV2,.,TRBJ2-3,.,TGTGCCAGCAGTGAAGGGTTCAGCGGATCGAAGTATTTT,CASSEGFSGSKYF